The rows below give T cell receptor beta chains drawn from one sample of a study of technical replicates of blood from a few donors. Libraries were prepared by immunoSEQ multiplex PCR; TCRdb keeps only in-frame clonotypes and omits some of them. The sample lists roughly 67,000 clones, 95% to 98% occurring once. Sequenced input: T cells isolated from PBMCs. These receptors were collected from a human donor in good health. CDR3s include the opening cysteine and the closing phenylalanine or tryptophan. The D gene is left open where the match is weak. The size field is filled for only some rows; it gives once, few, many or a size class.

NA	TRBV29-1	TRBJ2-7	NA	13	CSVDGRGGYEQYF	TGCAGCGTTGACGGTAGGGGGGGCTACGAGCAGTACTTC
NA	TRBV28	TRBJ2-7	NA	15	CASSPPRTAIYEQYF	TGTGCCAGCAGTCCCCCGAGGACAGCTATCTACGAGCAGTACTTC
NA	TRBV5-1	TRBJ1-6	TRBD1	14	CASSAGQGGSPLHF	TGCGCCAGCAGCGCGGGACAGGGAGGTTCACCCCTCCACTTT
NA	TRBV7-9	TRBJ2-2	NA	14	CASSPDRNTGELFF	TGTGCCAGCAGCCCTGACAGGAACACCGGGGAGCTGTTTTTT
NA	TRBV19	TRBJ2-3	NA	14	CASSKRSSTDTQYF	TGTGCCAGTAGTAAGCGATCAAGCACAGATACGCAGTATTTT
NA	TRBV12-5	TRBJ2-2	TRBD1	18	CASGLVRTGRWDTGELFF	TGTGCTAGTGGTTTGGTACGGACAGGCCGCTGGGACACCGGGGAGCTGTTTTTT
NA	TRBV4-1	TRBJ2-1	NA	16	CASSQDRTASYNEQFF	TGCGCCAGCAGCCAAGATAGGACAGCCTCCTACAATGAGCAGTTCTTC
NA	TRBV4-1	TRBJ2-1	TRBD2	16	CASSRAASGGWNEQFF	TGCGCCAGCAGCCGGGCAGCCAGCGGGGGTTGGAATGAGCAGTTCTTC
NA	TRBV11-1	TRBJ1-2	TRBD1	15	CASSLITGVTGGYTF	TGTGCCAGCAGCCTTATTACAGGGGTGACGGGTGGCTACACCTTC
NA	TRBV2	TRBJ1-3	NA	13	CASSRGWGNTIYF	TGTGCCAGCAGCCGAGGGTGGGGAAACACCATATATTTT
once	TRBV2	TRBJ1-3	NA	14	CASSEGGLGNTIYF	TGTGCCAGCAGTGAGGGGGGGCTGGGAAACACCATATATTTT
NA	TRBV7-8	TRBJ2-5	NA	17	CASSLARPPGLKETQYF	TGTGCCAGCAGCTTAGCGCGGCCCCCAGGGTTGAAGGAGACCCAGTACTTC
NA	TRBV19	TRBJ2-7	TRBD1	13	CASSIGDRVVQYF	TGTGCCAGTAGTATAGGCGACAGGGTCGTGCAGTACTTC
NA	TRBV5-1	TRBJ2-7	NA	12	CASSLAFDEQYF	TGCGCCAGCAGCTTGGCTTTCGACGAGCAGTACTTC
NA	TRBV7-9	TRBJ1-3	NA	17	CASSYPDRVPTGNTIYF	TGTGCCAGCAGCTACCCCGACAGAGTCCCTACTGGAAACACCATATATTTT
once	TRBV10-3	TRBJ2-7	TRBD2	16	CAISAGLAGGTYEQYF	TGTGCCATCAGCGCCGGACTAGCGGGAGGAACCTACGAGCAGTACTTC
NA	TRBV5-6	TRBJ1-2	NA	14	CASSLGHRAPGYTF	TGTGCCAGCAGCTTGGGGCACAGGGCTCCCGGCTACACCTTC
NA	TRBV13	TRBJ1-2	NA	13	CASSSAPGFALAF	TGTGCCAGCAGCTCGGCCCCAGGGTTTGCGTTAGCCTTC
NA	TRBV7-6	TRBJ2-2	NA	12	CAIGGSTGELFF	TGTGCCATTGGGGGGAGCACCGGGGAGCTGTTTTTT
NA	TRBV11-2	TRBJ2-7	TRBD1	17	CASSLDFFRDRGDEQYF	TGTGCCAGCAGCTTAGATTTTTTTCGGGACAGGGGGGACGAGCAGTACTTC
NA	TRBV4-1	TRBJ2-1	NA	14	CASSQPTGRNEQFF	TGCGCCAGCAGCCAACCGACAGGGAGGAATGAGCAGTTCTTC
NA	TRBV6-5	TRBJ1-2	TRBD1	16	CASSFTGVYINYGYTF	TGTGCCAGCAGTTTTACAGGGGTCTACATTAACTATGGCTACACCTTC